This T cell receptor (beta chain) came from a study of blood T cell repertoires in COVID-19. Measured with immunoSEQ multiplex PCR; TCRdb has only the in-frame clones, and not every one. The sample includes fewer than 200,000 clones, roughly 85% of them seen just once. V lost 3 bases, J lost 4 bases, and 21 bases stayed unmatched. This CDR3 spans 20 amino acids. Germline V CDR1 and CDR2: PRHDT, FYEKMQ (reference sequence). The TCR comes from a man aged 60 to 69 who had recovered from COVID-19. This sequence joins TRBV13 and TRBJ2-1, with 7 nucleotides matching TRBD2. The source material was PBMCs or T cells enriched from blood (not recorded which). The CDR3 sequence: CASSFKVPPRGSMRYNEQFF. The CDR3 DNA reads TGTGCCAGCAGCTTTAAGGTACCACCTCGCGGGAGCATGAGGTACAATGAGCAGTTCTTC.